What follows are 30 T cell receptor delta chains derived from one specimen sequenced in a study of DNA immune sequencing with unique molecular identifiers. Primers for all 8 TRDV and 4 TRDJ genes amplified genomic DNA in 32-plex. In roughly 3 barcoding PCR cycles, molecules received a 12-nucleotide UMI, then adapter PCR followed. TCRdb applied CATT to the multiplex PCR reads for clone calling. Among about 700 delta-chain clones listed, approximately 12% were seen once. The sequenced material came from gamma-delta T cells from PBMCs. These receptors originate from a human donor in good health.

This sequence joins TRDV2 and TRDJ1; 10 positions agree with TRDD3. The germline V gene has CDR1 GEAIGNYY and CDR2 EKD. This CDR3 spans 18 amino acids. V lost 3 bases to trimming and J lost 0 bases; unmatched junction nucleotides: 12. The CDR3 sequence is CACDPRDWGIRYTDKLIF. The DNA for the CDR3 is TGTGCCTGTGACCCGCGAGACTGGGGGATCAGGTACACCGATAAACTCATCTTT.

This clone was counted a few times. The chain couples TRDV2 to TRDJ3; TRDD3 matches at 13 bases. V was pared by 2 bases and J by 0 bases, with 9 bases of the junction left unmatched. Germline CDR1 and CDR2: GEAIGNYY and EKD. The CDR3 runs to 21 residues. DNA for the CDR3: TGTGCCTGTGACAGCGTACTGGGGGATACGTCCGGCTCCTGGGACACCCGACAGATGTTTTTC. Its protein product is CACDSVLGDTSGSWDTRQMFF.

This chain uses TRDV2 with TRDJ1, with D perhaps TRDD2 (6 bases). The CDR3 consists of 18 residues. Germline CDR1 GEAIGNYY, CDR2 EKD. The V end lost 0 bases, the J end lost 0 bases, and 19 bases lay between the germline ends. As DNA, the CDR3 is TGTGCCTGTGACACCAGGCCCTCTTCCTTCAAGAACACCGATAAACTCATCTTT. It is translated as CACDTRPSSFKNTDKLIF.

Regarding this clone: TCRdb has a much larger clone's protein, which differs at residue 17 from the translation of this DNA, likely because of a read error; what is shown is the protein translated from the DNA. This rearrangement joins TRDV2 to TRDJ3; TRDD3 is a possible D gene (5 bases). The CDR3 totals 18 residues. CDR1 and CDR2 from the germline V gene are GEAIGNYY and EKD. CDR3 sequence (DNA): TGTGCCTGTGACACCGCCGGGATCTCCTCCTGGGACACCCGACAGATGATTTTC. Translating gives CACDTAGISSWDTRQMIF.

In this sample, this clone turned up a few times. A read error may be the cause here, since a much bigger clone is one base away. The rearrangement joins TRDV1 to TRDJ1; D is possibly TRDD3 (7 bases). The germline V gene encodes CDR1 TSWWSYY and CDR2 QGS. The CDR3 sequence is 18 residues long. V lost 8 bases, J lost 6 bases, and 31 bases lay in between. The CDR3 DNA is TGTGCTCTTAGGGTCAAGTTCCTATCAACATGGGGGACCCATAAACTCATCTTT. This gives the protein CALRVKFLSTWGTHKLIF.

Only a few counts were recorded for this clone. A much larger clonotype is one base distant, so this may be a read error. V gene TRAV38-2/DV8 combines with J gene TRDJ1, with 9 positions matching TRDD3. V lost 3 bases, J lost 0 bases, and 18 bases stayed unmatched. The CDR3 is 20 amino acids. Germline V lookup: CDR1 TSESDYY, CDR2 QEAYKQQN. The CDR3 coding sequence is TGTGCTTATAGGATGTCCGGGATTCCTCCTGGGGATACGTACACCGATAAACTCATCTTT. It is translated as CAYRMSGIPPGDTYTDKLIF.

By share of the sample, this clone is medium-sized. V is TRDV2 and J is TRDJ2, with TRDD3 matching 12 bases. The J call may be in error: the DNA end matches TRDJ1 better. The CDR3 runs to 21 residues. The germline gives CDR1 GEAIGNYY, CDR2 EKD. The DNA for the CDR3 is TGTGCCTGTGACACTCTAGAAAAAAGCTCGGGACTGGGGGATACTTCCGATAAACTCATCTTT. It yields the protein CACDTLEKSSGLGDTSDKLIF.

This clone appeared a few times. This chain links TRDV1 with TRDJ1; 12 nucleotides align to TRDD3. Germline V gene lookup returns CDR1 TSWWSYY and CDR2 QGS. V gave up 1 base and J gave up 3 bases; unmatched junction bases: 21. This CDR3 is built from 22 residues. The CDR3 region has the DNA TGTGCTCTTGGGGAACCTTCTCGTTACTGGGGGATACTCCCTATAACCCCCGATAAACTCATCTTT. Protein sequence: CALGEPSRYWGILPITPDKLIF.

This clone rates as medium-sized (0.01 to 0.1%). The chain recombines TRDV1 with TRDJ1; 13 bases align to TRDD3. V shed 2 bases, J shed 4 bases, and the junction held 34 bases outside the gene matches. This CDR3 has 26 amino acids. The germline V gene encodes CDR1 TSWWSYY and CDR2 QGS. The DNA for the CDR3 is TGTGCTCTTGGGGAATCGGCCCCCTACCACCCCCCTCACTGGGGGATACGCGGCATACCTCTCGATAAACTCATCTTT. It specifies CALGESAPYHPPHWGIRGIPLDKLIF.

This clone is medium-sized (0.01 to 0.1%). Other nucleotide sequences from this sample produce the same CDR3. The V call is TRDV2, the J call TRDJ1; 11 bases map to TRDD3. The germline CDR1 and CDR2 sequences are GEAIGNYY and EKD. The J segment lost 2 bases and the V segment lost 0 bases, leaving 4 bases of the junction unmatched. This CDR3 comprises 16 residues. The CDR3 nucleotides are TGTGCCTGTGACACCCTGGGGGATACTCGGACCGATAAACTCATCTTT. Its protein product is CACDTLGDTRTDKLIF.

Remarks on this clone: A far larger clone is off by one base, so a read error is likely. The J gene is TRDJ3, the V gene TRDV2; tentatively, D is TRDD3 (5 bases). Germline V gene sequence: CDR1 GEAIGNYY, CDR2 EKD. The CDR3 runs 18 residues. V lost 0 bases to trimming and J lost 2 bases, with 13 bases between them. CDR3 region: CACDTAGISTWDTRQMFF. The CDR3 DNA follows: TGTGCCTGTGACACCGCCGGGATCTCCACCTGGGACACCCGACAGATGTTTTTC.

Points on this clone: Just one base apart from a much larger clone, this may be a read error. The chain links TRDV1 to TRDJ1; D is tentatively TRDD2 or TRDD3 (6 bases each). Germline V gives CDR1 TSWWSYY, CDR2 QGS. The CDR3 is 24 residues long. Between the trimmed V and J ends, which lost 3 bases and 2 bases, there was a span of 40 bases. In nucleotides, the CDR3 is TGTGCTCTTGGGGAGGGCCTACCTTTCCTAATCCGTACTGGGTCTATGGGGTATACCGATAAACTCATCTTT. As protein: CALGEGLPFLIRTGSMGYTDKLIF.

In this sample, this clone turned up a few times. It may be a read error: a sequence one base away is much more abundant. Other DNA variants within this sample encode the same CDR3. V gene TRDV1 combines with J gene TRDJ1, with D unclear. The CDR3 runs to 18 residues. Germline V lookup: CDR1 TSWWSYY, CDR2 QGS. The CDR3 sequence: CALGERFPPPTPTDKLIF. The DNA of the CDR3 is TGTGCTCTTGGCGAACGTTTTCCACCCCCCACACCCACCGATAAACTCATCTTT.

With respect to this clone: TCRdb records a much larger clone's protein for this DNA, with a difference at residue 16 that likely arises from a read error; the protein given is the translation of the DNA. This rearrangement joins TRDV2 to TRDJ3; a weak D match, TRDD3 (5 bases). The CDR3 extends over 18 amino acids. Germline CDR1 is GEAIGNYY and CDR2 is EKD. This CDR3 is CACDTAGISSWDTRQLFF. Written as DNA, the CDR3 is TGTGCCTGTGACACCGCCGGGATCTCCTCCTGGGACACCCGACAGTTGTTTTTC.

By sample share, this clone is large. The chain uses TRDV2 and TRDJ1; 10 bases are a match to TRDD3. V lost 1 base, J lost 0 bases, and 10 bases stayed unmatched. CDR3 length equals 18 residues. CDR1 GEAIGNYY and CDR2 EKD come from the germline V gene. This CDR3 reads CACDTVTGGWTDTDKLIF. The CDR3 DNA reads TGTGCCTGTGACACAGTTACTGGGGGATGGACGGACACCGATAAACTCATCTTT.

V is TRDV2 and J is TRDJ1; 7 bases fit TRDD3. The length of the CDR3 is 15 residues. CDR1 and CDR2 from the germline V gene are GEAIGNYY and EKD. Germline trimming cut 3 bases from V and 0 bases from J; bases unmatched to any gene: 6. The CDR3 region is CACDSLGAHTDKLIF. CDR3 nucleotides: TGTGCCTGTGACTCCCTGGGGGCTCACACCGATAAACTCATCTTT.

This clone was detected a few times. The chain uses TRDV1 and TRDJ1; D possibly corresponds to TRDD3 (7 bases). The CDR3 has 20 residues. Germline V CDR1 and CDR2: TSWWSYY, QGS. V was trimmed by 2 bases and J by 3 bases, leaving 28 bases between them. The CDR3 DNA sequence: TGTGCTCTTGGGGAAATCCCCCTCCTACTTACTGGGGAAAACCCCGATAAACTCATCTTT. Its translation is CALGEIPLLLTGENPDKLIF.

By sample share, this clone is large. The V call is TRDV2, the J call TRDJ1; 9 nucleotides line up with TRDD3. Per the germline V gene, CDR1 is GEAIGNYY and CDR2 is EKD. CDR3 length equals 18 residues. The trim removed 0 bases at V and 3 bases at J, leaving 13 bases unmatched. The CDR3 loop is CACDTLSTGGRRADKLIF. The CDR3 DNA reads TGTGCCTGTGACACCCTTAGTACTGGGGGACGACGCGCCGATAAACTCATCTTT.

This clone is medium-sized. V gene TRDV2 combines with J gene TRDJ1, with 12 bases fitting TRDD3. Germline assignment: CDR1 GEAIGNYY and CDR2 EKD. The CDR3 covers 20 residues. With 3 bases clipped from V and 5 bases from J, the junction kept 21 bases outside the gene matches. CDR3: CACDAMLETGGYMRADKLIF. The CDR3 DNA reads as TGTGCCTGTGACGCCATGCTGGAAACTGGGGGATACATGAGGGCGGATAAACTCATCTTT.

The CDR3 here is CALGELLYLPVVLGSIDDTDKLIF. CDR3 bases: TGTGCTCTTGGGGAACTTCTATACCTTCCCGTCGTACTGGGGTCTATAGATGACACCGATAAACTCATCTTT. The chain uses TRDV1 and TRDJ1, with a possible D match to TRDD3 (7 bases). Trimming took 0 bases from V and 0 from J, leaving 35 bases between them. Germline assignment: CDR1 TSWWSYY and CDR2 QGS. The CDR3 extends over 24 amino acids.

This clone was counted only a few times. This likely came from a read error, as a far larger clone is one base away. Other DNA sequences in this specimen translate into the identical CDR3. The gene calls are TRDV1 and TRDJ1; 11 positions agree with TRDD3. V lost 3 bases and J lost 1; bases outside the gene matches: 16. Germline loops: CDR1 TSWWSYY, CDR2 QGS. This CDR3 region has 20 residues. CDR3 region: CALGDDSLGWGIRVTDKLIF. CDR3 DNA sequence: TGTGCTCTTGGGGATGATTCCCTCGGATGGGGGATACGCGTCACCGATAAACTCATCTTT.

Turning to this clone: One base separates it from a far larger clone, so it is likely a read error. The chain combines TRDV2 with TRDJ1; D not resolved. Germline V CDR1 and CDR2: GEAIGNYY, EKD. The CDR3 covers 18 residues. CDR3 region: CACDTEFSGMVNTDNLIF. The CDR3 bases are TGTGCCTGTGACACCGAGTTCTCGGGTATGGTAAACACCGATAATCTCATCTTT.

This clone turned up a few times. Being one base from a much bigger clone, this may be a read error. Other DNA sequences in this specimen translate into the identical CDR3. The chain combines TRDV2 with TRDJ3; TRDD3 is a possible D gene (5 bases). This CDR3 comprises 18 residues. Trimming left V 3 bases short and J 1 base short, with 15 bases between. The germline V gene encodes CDR1 GEAIGNYY and CDR2 EKD. CDR3: CACDGVGDTSWDTRQMFF. In DNA form, the CDR3 reads TGTGCCTGTGACGGAGTGGGTGATACTTCCTGGGACACCCGACAGATGTTTTTC.

About this clone: A single base is all that separates this from a far larger clone, so a read error is likely. CDR3 bases: TGTGCCTGTGAACCTATATCGAACTGGGGGATACGCTCCAACAACACCGATAAACTCATCTTT. Its translation: CACEPISNWGIRSNNTDKLIF. The V gene is TRDV2, the J gene TRDJ1, with 13 bases identical to TRDD3. V dropped 4 bases and J dropped 0; count of bases not matched to a gene: 19. Germline CDR1 reads GEAIGNYY; CDR2 reads EKD. The CDR3 is 21 amino acids.

On this clone: This sequence is one base from a far larger clone and is likely a read error. This CDR3 is also generated by other DNA sequences in the sample. CDR3: CALGMLRPWVSSWGLTDKLIF. In DNA, the CDR3 is TGTGCTCTTGGGATGCTACGTCCCTGGGTCTCAAGCTGGGGTTTAACCGATAAACTCATCTTT. This sequence joins TRDV1 and TRDJ1; possibly TRDD3 for D (6 bases). The length of the CDR3 is 21 residues. V lost 5 bases and J lost 2, with 33 bases in between. In germline, CDR1 is TSWWSYY, CDR2 QGS.

This clone came up a few times. A single base is all that separates this from a far larger clone, so a read error is likely. J is TRDJ3 and V is TRDV2, with TRDD3 matching over 11 bases. This CDR3 comprises 18 residues. Germline CDR1 and CDR2: GEAIGNYY and EKD. The CDR3 DNA sequence: TGTGCCTGTGACACCGTACTGGGGGATAGTTGGGACACCCGACTGATGTTTTTC. It specifies CACDTVLGDSWDTRLMFF.

The chain carries TRDV2 and TRDJ1, with 9 positions matching TRDD3. Germline CDR1 is GEAIGNYY and CDR2 is EKD. The ends lost 2 bases at V and 1 base at J; junction bases unmatched: 1. The CDR3 has 14 residues. CDR3 bases: TGTGCCTGTGACAACTGGGGGACCACCGATAAACTCATCTTT. This encodes CACDNWGTTDKLIF.

As concerns this clone: TCRdb's entry gives the protein of a much larger clone, which mismatches this DNA's translation at residue 13, likely from a read error; the protein reported here is translated from the DNA. The chain carries TRDV2 and TRDJ1, with D maybe TRDD3 (6 bases). The CDR3 is 15 amino acids. In germline, CDR1 is GEAIGNYY, CDR2 EKD. As DNA, the CDR3 is TGTGCCTGTGACGCTCTAGGGGGAGACACCGATAAAATCATCTTT. It codes for CACDALGGDTDKIIF.

In the case of this clone: A clone one base away is much larger, so this may be a read error. The rearrangement links TRDV2 to TRDJ1, with 13 bases identical to TRDD3. The germline gives CDR1 GEAIGNYY, CDR2 EKD. The CDR3 length is 17 residues. The trim removed 3 bases at V and 3 bases at J, leaving 9 bases unmatched. CDR3 bases: TGTGCCTGTGACCCACTGGGGGATACGCGGTACTCCGATAAACTCATCTTT. It is translated as CACDPLGDTRYSDKLIF.

This clone was detected a few times. With a far larger clone one base away, a read error is the likely cause. This chain links TRDV2 with TRDJ1; TRDD3 matches at 10 bases. The V gene end was trimmed by 0 bases and the J gene end by 7 bases; junction bases not matched to a gene: 7. The CDR3 length is 15 residues. The germline gives CDR1 GEAIGNYY, CDR2 EKD. This CDR3 is CACDTLGDKSAKLIF. CDR3 DNA: TGTGCCTGTGACACCCTGGGGGATAAGAGCGCTAAACTCATCTTT.